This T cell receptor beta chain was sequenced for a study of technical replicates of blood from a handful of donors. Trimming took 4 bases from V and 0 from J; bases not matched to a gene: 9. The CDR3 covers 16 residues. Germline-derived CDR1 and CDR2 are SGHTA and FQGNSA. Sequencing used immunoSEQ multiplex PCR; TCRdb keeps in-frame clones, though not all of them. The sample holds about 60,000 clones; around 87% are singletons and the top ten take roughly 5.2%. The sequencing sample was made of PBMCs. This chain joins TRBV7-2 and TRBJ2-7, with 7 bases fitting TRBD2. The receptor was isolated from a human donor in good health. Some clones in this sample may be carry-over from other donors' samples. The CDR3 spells CASSSWASGSSYEQYF. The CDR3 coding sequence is TGTGCCAGCAGCTCCTGGGCTAGCGGAAGCTCCTACGAGCAGTACTTC. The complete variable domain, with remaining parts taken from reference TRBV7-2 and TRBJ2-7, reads GAGVSQSPSNKVTEKGKDVELRCDPISGHTALYWYRQSLGQGLEFLIYFQGNSAPDKSGLPSDRFSAERTGGSVSTLTIQRTQQEDSAVYLCASSSWASGSSYEQYFGPGTRLTVT.